This T cell receptor beta chain is from a study of cytomegalovirus exposure and HLA in healthy donors. Broader study findings: For presence/absence analyses, sequencing depth was assumed to be roughly uniform across donors.

With regard to this clone: The antigen is undetermined.

The PCR contained 60 Vbeta and 13 Jbeta primers. Some clones are missing from TCRdb's copy, which holds only in-frame ones; the method was immunoSEQ multiplex PCR. The data hold more than 150,000 clones, with over 75% observed a single time. At the time of sampling, donors were nominally healthy, though unrecorded immune exposures were likely. Germline V lookup: CDR1 LNHNV, CDR2 YYDKDF (reference sequence). The germline V and J ends were trimmed by 1 base and 1 base, with 5 bases remaining between them. The CDR3 has 14 residues. The rearrangement uses TRBV15 and TRBJ1-5; D not resolved. The sequenced sample consisted of PBMCs. This receptor was identified in a man aged 40-55 years in good health and CMV-seropositive. The DNA of the CDR3 is TGTGCCACCAGCAGAGCTGGCAGCAATCAGCCCCAGCATTTT. Protein: CATSRAGSNQPQHF.